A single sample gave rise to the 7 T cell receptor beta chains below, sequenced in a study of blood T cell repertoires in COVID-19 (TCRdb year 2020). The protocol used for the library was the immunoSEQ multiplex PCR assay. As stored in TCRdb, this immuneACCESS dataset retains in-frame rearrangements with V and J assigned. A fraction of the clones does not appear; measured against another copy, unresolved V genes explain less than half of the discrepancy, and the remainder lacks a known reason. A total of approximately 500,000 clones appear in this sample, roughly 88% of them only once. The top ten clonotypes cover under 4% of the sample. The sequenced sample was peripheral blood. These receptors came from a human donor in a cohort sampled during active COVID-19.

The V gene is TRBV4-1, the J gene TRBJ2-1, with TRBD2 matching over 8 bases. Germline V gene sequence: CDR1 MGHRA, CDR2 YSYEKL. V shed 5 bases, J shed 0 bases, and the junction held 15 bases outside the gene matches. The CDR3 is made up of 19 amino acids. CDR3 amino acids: CASSYSGVWVGSSYNEQFF. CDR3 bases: TGCGCCAGCAGCTATAGCGGGGTATGGGTGGGGAGCTCCTACAATGAGCAGTTCTTC.

The CDR3 DNA follows: TGTGCCAGCAGCTCGACTAGCGGACCTTACAATGAGCAGTTCTTC. Its translation is CASSSTSGPYNEQFF. V and J are TRBV5-4 and TRBJ2-1; 9 bases align to TRBD2. This CDR3 spans 15 amino acids. Trimming at V came to 3 bases and at J to 4 bases, leaving 5 bases not matched to a gene. Per the germline V gene, CDR1 is SGHNT and CDR2 is YYREEE (reference sequence).

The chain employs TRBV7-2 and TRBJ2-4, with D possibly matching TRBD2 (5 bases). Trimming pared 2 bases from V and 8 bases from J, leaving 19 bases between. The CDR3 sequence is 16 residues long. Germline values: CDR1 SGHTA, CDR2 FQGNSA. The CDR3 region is CASSLIGAYKEDIQYF. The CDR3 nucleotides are TGTGCCAGCAGCTTAATAGGCGCGTACAAGGAGGACATTCAGTACTTC.

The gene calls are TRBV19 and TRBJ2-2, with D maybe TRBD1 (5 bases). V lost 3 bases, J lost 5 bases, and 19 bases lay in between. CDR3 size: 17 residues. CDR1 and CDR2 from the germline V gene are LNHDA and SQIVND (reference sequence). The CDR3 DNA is TGTGCCAGTAGTATTATCGGTCAGGGTAAGGGAACCGGGGAGCTGTTTTTT. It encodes CASSIIGQGKGTGELFF.

CDR3 residues: CATSREGQAITDTQYF. The CDR3 DNA reads TGTGCCACCAGCAGAGAAGGACAGGCCATCACAGATACGCAGTATTTT. The J gene is TRBJ2-3, the V gene TRBV15, with 7 bases lining up with TRBD1. Germline V lookup: CDR1 LNHNV, CDR2 YYDKDF (reference sequence). With V trimmed by 0 bases and J by 2 bases, 5 bases remained unmatched. CDR3 size: 16 residues.

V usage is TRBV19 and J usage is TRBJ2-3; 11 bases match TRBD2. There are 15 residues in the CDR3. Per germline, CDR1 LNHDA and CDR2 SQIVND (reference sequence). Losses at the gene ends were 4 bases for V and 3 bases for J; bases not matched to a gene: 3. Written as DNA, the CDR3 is TGTGCCAGTAGTAACCTAGCGGGGGGTACAGATACGCAGTATTTT. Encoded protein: CASSNLAGGTDTQYF.

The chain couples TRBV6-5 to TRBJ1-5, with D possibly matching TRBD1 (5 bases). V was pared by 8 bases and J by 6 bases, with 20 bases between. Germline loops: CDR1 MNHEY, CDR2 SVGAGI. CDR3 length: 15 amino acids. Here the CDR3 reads CASGRGGNLRQPQHF. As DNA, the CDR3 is TGTGCCAGCGGCCGGGGGGGGAATTTGCGTCAGCCCCAGCATTTT.